This TCR beta chain was documented in a study of CD8+CD57+ T cells in acquired aplastic anemia. By flow cytometry, patients selected for sequencing had shown an expansion of CD8+CD57+ cells. This clonotype was seen many times. Genomic DNA acted as the template from which TCR beta VDJ combination and CDR3 sequence profiling were carried out. TCRdb processed the reads anew with MiXCR; each CDR3 protein has one entry. The sample lists fewer than 250,000 distinct CDR3 sequences, approximately 45% occurring once. CDR1 is LGHNA and CDR2 is YSLEER in the germline V gene. Trimming took 0 bases from V and 1 from J, leaving 7 bases between them. The CDR3 is 14 residues long.

Sequenced input: sorted CD4+, CD8+, or CD8+CD57+ T cells (not recorded which) from PBMCs. This rearrangement joins TRBV4-3 to TRBJ2-7; D remains ambiguous. This receptor was taken from a human donor with aplastic anemia. The CDR3 DNA is TGCGCCAGCAGCCAAGAAGGCGGATCCTACGAGCAGTACTTC. Translation: CASSQEGGSYEQYF.